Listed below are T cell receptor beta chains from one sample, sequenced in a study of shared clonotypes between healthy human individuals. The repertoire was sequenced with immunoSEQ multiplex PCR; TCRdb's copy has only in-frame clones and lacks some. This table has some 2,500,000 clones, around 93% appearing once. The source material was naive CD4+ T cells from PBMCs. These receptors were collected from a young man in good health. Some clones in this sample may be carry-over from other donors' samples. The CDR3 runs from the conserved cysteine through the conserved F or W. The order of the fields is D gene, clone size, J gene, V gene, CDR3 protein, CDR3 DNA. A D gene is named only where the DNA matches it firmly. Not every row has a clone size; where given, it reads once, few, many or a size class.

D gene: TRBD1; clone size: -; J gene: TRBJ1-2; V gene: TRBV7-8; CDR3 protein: CASSSPRWTGGGYTF; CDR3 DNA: TGTGCCAGCAGCTCCCCTCGTTGGACAGGGGGTGGCTACACCTTC
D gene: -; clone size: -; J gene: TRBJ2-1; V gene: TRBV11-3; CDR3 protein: CASSLGQGRYNEQFF; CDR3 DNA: TGTGCCAGCAGCTTAGGTCAGGGGCGCTACAATGAGCAGTTCTTC
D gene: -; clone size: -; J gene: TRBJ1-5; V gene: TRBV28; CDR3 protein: CAAGGGLSNQPQHF; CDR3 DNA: TGTGCCGCGGGGGGGGGCCTTAGCAATCAGCCCCAGCATTTT
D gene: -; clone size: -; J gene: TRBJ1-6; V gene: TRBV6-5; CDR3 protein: CASSYSEGSYNSPLHF; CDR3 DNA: TGTGCCAGCAGTTACTCCGAGGGTTCCTATAATTCACCCCTCCACTTT
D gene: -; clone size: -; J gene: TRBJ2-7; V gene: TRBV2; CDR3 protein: CASSSMGGGYEQYF; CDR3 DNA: TGTGCCAGCAGTTCGATGGGAGGGGGCTACGAGCAGTACTTC
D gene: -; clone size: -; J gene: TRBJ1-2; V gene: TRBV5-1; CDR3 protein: CASSSMAGGDGYTF; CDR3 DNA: TGCGCCAGCAGCTCAATGGCAGGCGGAGATGGCTACACCTTC
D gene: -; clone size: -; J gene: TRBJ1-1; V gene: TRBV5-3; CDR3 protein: CARSSTRKTEAFF; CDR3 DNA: TGTGCCAGAAGCTCTACAAGGAAGACGGAAGCTTTCTTT
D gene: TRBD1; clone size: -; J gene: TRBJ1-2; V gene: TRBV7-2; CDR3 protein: CASSLTGAAYGYTF; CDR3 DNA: TGTGCCAGCAGCTTAACAGGGGCCGCATATGGCTACACCTTC
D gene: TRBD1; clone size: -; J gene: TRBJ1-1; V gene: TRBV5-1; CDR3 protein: CASSLDRGGFTEAFF; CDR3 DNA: TGCGCCAGCAGCCTCGACAGGGGTGGGTTCACTGAAGCTTTCTTT
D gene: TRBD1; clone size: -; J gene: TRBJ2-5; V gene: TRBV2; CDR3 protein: CASRGQGYMTGRETQYF; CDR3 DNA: TGTGCCAGCAGGGGACAGGGGTATATGACTGGTCGGGAGACCCAGTACTTC
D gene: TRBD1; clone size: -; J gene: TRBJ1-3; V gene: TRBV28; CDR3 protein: CASSLRDREGNTIYF; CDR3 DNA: TGTGCCAGCAGCTTGAGGGACAGGGAAGGAAACACCATATATTTT
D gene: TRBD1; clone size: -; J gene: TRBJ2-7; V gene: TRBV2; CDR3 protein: CASSRDSYEQYF; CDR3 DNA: TGTGCCAGCAGTAGGGACAGCTACGAGCAGTACTTC
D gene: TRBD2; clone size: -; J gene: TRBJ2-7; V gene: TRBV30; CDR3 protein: CAWSLSGMGLYEQYF; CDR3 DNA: TGTGCCTGGAGCCTCAGCGGGATGGGTCTCTACGAGCAGTACTTC
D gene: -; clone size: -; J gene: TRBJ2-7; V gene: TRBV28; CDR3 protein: CASRHPFGEQYF; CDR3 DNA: TGTGCCAGCAGACACCCCTTCGGTGAGCAGTACTTC
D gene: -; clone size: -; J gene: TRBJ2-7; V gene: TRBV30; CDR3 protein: CAWSDSKKQYF; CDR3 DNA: TGTGCCTGGAGTGACAGTAAAAAGCAGTACTTC
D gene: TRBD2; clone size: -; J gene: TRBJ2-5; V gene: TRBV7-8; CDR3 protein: CASSPSSGRRSETQYF; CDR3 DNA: TGTGCCAGCAGCCCATCTAGCGGGAGGCGGTCGGAGACCCAGTACTTC
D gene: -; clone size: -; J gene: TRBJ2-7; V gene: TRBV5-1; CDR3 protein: CASSPTRERASEQYF; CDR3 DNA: TGCGCCAGCAGCCCAACAAGGGAGAGGGCTTCCGAGCAGTACTTC
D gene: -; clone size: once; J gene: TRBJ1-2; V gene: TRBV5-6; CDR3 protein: CASSIGGPRGRYGYTF; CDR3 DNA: TGTGCCAGCAGCATAGGGGGTCCCCGCGGGCGCTATGGCTACACCTTC
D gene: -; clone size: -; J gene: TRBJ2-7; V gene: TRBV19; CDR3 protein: CASSKGQQSYEQYF; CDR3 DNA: TGTGCCAGTAGTAAAGGACAGCAAAGCTACGAGCAGTACTTC
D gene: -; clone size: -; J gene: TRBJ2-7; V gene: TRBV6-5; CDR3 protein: CASHTSYEQYF; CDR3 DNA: TGTGCCAGTCACACATCCTACGAGCAGTACTTC
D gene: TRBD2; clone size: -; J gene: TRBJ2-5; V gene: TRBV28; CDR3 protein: CASLPGGREETQYF; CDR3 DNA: TGTGCCAGCCTCCCGGGGGGAAGGGAAGAGACCCAGTACTTC
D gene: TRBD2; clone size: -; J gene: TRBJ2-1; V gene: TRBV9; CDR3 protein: CASSVESGVEEAEQFF; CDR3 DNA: TGTGCCAGCAGCGTAGAGAGCGGGGTAGAGGAGGCTGAGCAGTTCTTC
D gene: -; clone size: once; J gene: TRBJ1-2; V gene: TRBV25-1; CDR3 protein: CASSEWDGYTF; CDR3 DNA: TGTGCCAGCAGTGAATGGGATGGCTACACCTTC
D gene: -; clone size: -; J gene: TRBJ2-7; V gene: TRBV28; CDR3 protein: CASTRAGAYEQYF; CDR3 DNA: TGTGCCAGCACCCGGGCTGGAGCTTACGAGCAGTACTTC
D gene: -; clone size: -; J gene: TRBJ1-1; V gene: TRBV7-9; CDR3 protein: CASSSDSPTTEAFF; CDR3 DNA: TGTGCCAGCAGCTCAGACAGCCCAACAACTGAAGCTTTCTTT
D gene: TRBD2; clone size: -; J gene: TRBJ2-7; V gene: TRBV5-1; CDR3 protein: CASSRGGVAGSYEQYF; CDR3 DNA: TGCGCCAGCAGCCGGGGTGGAGTAGCGGGGTCCTACGAGCAGTACTTC